This TCR beta chain is drawn from a study of blood T cell repertoires in COVID-19. The overall study: Samples representing acute and convalescent COVID-19 were sourced from the United States, Italy and Spain. PBMCs, B-cell-depleted T cells, or T cells were the source of the cDNA or gDNA that made up the material.

This clone was picked up a small number of times. With 6 bases removed from V and 6 bases from J, the gap between germline ends came to 15 bases. Germline V gene lookup returns CDR1 KGHSH and CDR2 LQKENI. CDR3 size: 15 residues. Original analysis: Amplifying reference gene primers gave estimates of nucleated cell counts. Here immunoSEQ multiplex PCR was the method, and the copy in TCRdb shows in-frame clones only, minus some. From that table come the V and J calls and clone size; the DNA was used to work out D and trimming. In the table there are roughly 200,000 clones, 70% to 90% of which are singletons.

The chain combines TRBV18 with TRBJ1-6; D unclear. This receptor was obtained from a man aged 60 to 69 with acute or convalescent COVID-19. The sample was peripheral blood. CDR3 DNA sequence: TGTGCCAGCTCTCCCGAGCAGGTCCCTAATTCACCCCTCCACTTT. This encodes CASSPEQVPNSPLHF. The full variable domain, in which reference TRBV18 and TRBJ1-6 provide the parts outside the CDR3, is NAGVMQNPRHLVRRRGQEARLRCSPMKGHSHVYWYRQLPEEGLKFMVYLQKENIIDESGMPKERFSAEFPKEGPSILRIQQVVRGDSAAYFCASSPEQVPNSPLHFGNGTRLTVT.